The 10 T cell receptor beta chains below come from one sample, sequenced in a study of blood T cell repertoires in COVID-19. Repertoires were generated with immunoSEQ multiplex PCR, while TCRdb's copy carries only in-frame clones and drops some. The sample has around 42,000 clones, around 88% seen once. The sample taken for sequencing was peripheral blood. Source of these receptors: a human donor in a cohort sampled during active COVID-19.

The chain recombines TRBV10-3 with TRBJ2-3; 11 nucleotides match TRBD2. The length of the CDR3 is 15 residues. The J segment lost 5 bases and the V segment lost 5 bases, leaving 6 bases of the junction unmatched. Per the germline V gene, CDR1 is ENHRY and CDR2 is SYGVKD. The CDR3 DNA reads TGTGCCATCAGTAAGACTAGCGGGGCTGTAGATACGCAGTATTTT. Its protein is CAISKTSGAVDTQYF.

CDR3 residues: CASSSYQTNLGDEQFF. DNA of the CDR3: TGTGCCAGCAGCTCGTACCAGACCAATCTCGGGGATGAGCAGTTCTTC. V gene TRBV5-4 combines with J gene TRBJ2-1; a weak D match, TRBD2 (5 bases). Germline lookup yields CDR1 SGHNT and CDR2 YYREEE (reference sequence). V was trimmed by 3 bases and J by 8 bases, leaving 21 bases between them. CDR3 size: 16 residues.

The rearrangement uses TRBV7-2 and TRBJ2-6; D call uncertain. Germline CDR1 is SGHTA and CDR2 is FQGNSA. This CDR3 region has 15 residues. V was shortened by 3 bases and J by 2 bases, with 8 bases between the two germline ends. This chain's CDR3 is CASSFTTPGANVLTF. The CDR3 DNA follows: TGTGCCAGCAGCTTTACAACGCCTGGGGCCAACGTCCTGACTTTC.

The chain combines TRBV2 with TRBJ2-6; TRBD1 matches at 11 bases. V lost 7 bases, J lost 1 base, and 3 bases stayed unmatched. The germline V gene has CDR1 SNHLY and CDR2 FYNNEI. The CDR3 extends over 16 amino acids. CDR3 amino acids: CASTRDRGSGANVLTF. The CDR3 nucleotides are TGTGCCAGCACCAGGGACAGGGGGTCTGGGGCCAACGTCCTGACTTTC. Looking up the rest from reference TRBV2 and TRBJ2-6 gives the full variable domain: EPEVTQTPSHQVTQMGQEVILRCVPISNHLYFYWYRQILGQKVEFLVSFYNNEISEKSEIFDDQFSVERPDGSNFTLKIRSTKLEDSAMYFCASTRDRGSGANVLTFGAGSRLTVL.

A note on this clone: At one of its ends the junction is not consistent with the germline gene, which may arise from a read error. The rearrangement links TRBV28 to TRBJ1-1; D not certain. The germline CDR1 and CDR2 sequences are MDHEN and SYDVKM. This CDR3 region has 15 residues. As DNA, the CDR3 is TGTGCCAGCAGTTTATTAGGAGGGATGAACAGTGAAGCTTTCTTT. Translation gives CASSLLGGMNSEAFF.

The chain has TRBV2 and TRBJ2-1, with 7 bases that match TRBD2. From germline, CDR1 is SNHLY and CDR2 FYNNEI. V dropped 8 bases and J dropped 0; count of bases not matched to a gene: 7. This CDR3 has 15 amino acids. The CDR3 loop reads CASSEERGSYNEQFF. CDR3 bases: TGTGCCAGCTCTGAAGAGCGGGGCTCCTACAATGAGCAGTTCTTC. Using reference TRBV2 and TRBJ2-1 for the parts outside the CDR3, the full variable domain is EPEVTQTPSHQVTQMGQEVILRCVPISNHLYFYWYRQILGQKVEFLVSFYNNEISEKSEIFDDQFSVERPDGSNFTLKIRSTKLEDSAMYFCASSEERGSYNEQFFGPGTRLTVL.

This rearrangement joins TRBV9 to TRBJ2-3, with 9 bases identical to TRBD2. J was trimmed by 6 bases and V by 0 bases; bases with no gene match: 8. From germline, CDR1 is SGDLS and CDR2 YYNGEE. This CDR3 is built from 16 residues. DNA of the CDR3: TGTGCCAGCAGCGTAGGATCGGCGGGAGGGGAGGATACGCAGTATTTT. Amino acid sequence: CASSVGSAGGEDTQYF.

CDR3 nucleotides: TGTGCCAGCAGCTTTCAGGGGAGCTCCTACGAGCAGTACTTC. The encoded protein is CASSFQGSSYEQYF. The chain has TRBV5-6 and TRBJ2-7; maybe TRBD1 (6 bases). The V gene's germline CDR1 is SGHDT and CDR2 YYEEEE. There are 14 residues in the CDR3. V shed 2 bases and J shed 0 bases, with 9 bases lying between them.

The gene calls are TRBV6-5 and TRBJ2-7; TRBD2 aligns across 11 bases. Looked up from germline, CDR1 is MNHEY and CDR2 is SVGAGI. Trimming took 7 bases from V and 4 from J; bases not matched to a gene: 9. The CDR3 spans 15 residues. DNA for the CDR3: TGTGCCAGCAAGATAGCGGGGGGGTACACTTACGAGCAGTACTTC. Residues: CASKIAGGYTYEQYF.

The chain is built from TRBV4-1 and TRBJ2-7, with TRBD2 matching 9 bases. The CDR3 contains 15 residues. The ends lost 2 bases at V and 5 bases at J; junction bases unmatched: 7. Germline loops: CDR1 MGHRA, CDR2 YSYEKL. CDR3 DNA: TGCGCCAGCAGCCAACCAGCGGGGGGCAGCGACGAGCAGTACTTC. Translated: CASSQPAGGSDEQYF.